This TCR beta chain was obtained from a study of blood T cell repertoires in COVID-19. Study context: The United States, Italy and Spain provided the acute and convalescent COVID-19 samples.

Profiling relied on immunoSEQ multiplex PCR, and the TCRdb table lists in-frame clones only, not all of them. The sample shows fewer than 350,000 clones, 75% to 90% of them seen only once. The germline V gene encodes CDR1 SGHRS and CDR2 YFSETQ. The CDR3 is 14 amino acids. With 0 bases removed from V and 5 bases from J, the gap between germline ends came to 8 bases. Material: PBMCs or T cells enriched from blood (not recorded which). The chain employs TRBV5-1 and TRBJ2-2; D not resolved. This receptor was obtained from a woman in her twenties or thirties who had been exposed to COVID-19. In DNA form, the CDR3 reads TGCGCCAGCAGCTTGGGAGCCTTGACCGGGGAGCTGTTTTTT. Its protein product is CASSLGALTGELFF. Full variable domain (outside the CDR3, taken from reference TRBV5-1 and TRBJ2-2): KAGVTQTPRYLIKTRGQQVTLSCSPISGHRSVSWYQQTPGQGLQFLFEYFSETQRNKGNFPGRFSGRQFSNSRSEMNVSTLELGDSALYLCASSLGALTGELFFGEGSRLTVL.